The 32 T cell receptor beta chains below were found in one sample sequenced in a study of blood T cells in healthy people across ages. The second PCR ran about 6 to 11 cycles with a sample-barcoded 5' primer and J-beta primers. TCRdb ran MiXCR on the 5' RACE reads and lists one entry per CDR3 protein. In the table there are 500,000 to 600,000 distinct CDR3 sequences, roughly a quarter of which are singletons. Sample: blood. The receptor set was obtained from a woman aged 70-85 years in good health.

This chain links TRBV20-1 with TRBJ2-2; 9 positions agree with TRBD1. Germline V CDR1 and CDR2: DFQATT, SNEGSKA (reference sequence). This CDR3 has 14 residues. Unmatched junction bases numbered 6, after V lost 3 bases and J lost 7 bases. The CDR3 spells CSARDRGAFGELFF. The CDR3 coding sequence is TGCAGTGCTAGGGACAGGGGTGCTTTCGGGGAGCTGTTTTTT.

Here the CDR3 DNA reads TGCAGCGTTGAAGAAGTTATGACAGGGGAGCAGTTCTTC. Translating it yields CSVEEVMTGEQFF. J is TRBJ2-5 and V is TRBV29-1; 7 positions match TRBD1. Gene TRBJ2-1 matches the end of the DNA better, so the J call may be wrong. The CDR3 is 13 amino acids. CDR1 and CDR2 from the germline V gene are SQVTM and ANQGSEA.

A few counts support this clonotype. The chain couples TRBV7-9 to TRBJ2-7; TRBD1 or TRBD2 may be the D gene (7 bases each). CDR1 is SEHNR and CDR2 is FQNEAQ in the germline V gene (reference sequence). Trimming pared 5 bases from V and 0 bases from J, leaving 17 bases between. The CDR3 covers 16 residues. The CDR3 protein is CASSNRGGTVSYEQYF. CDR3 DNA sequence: TGTGCCAGCAGCAATAGGGGGGGGACAGTCTCCTACGAGCAGTACTTC.

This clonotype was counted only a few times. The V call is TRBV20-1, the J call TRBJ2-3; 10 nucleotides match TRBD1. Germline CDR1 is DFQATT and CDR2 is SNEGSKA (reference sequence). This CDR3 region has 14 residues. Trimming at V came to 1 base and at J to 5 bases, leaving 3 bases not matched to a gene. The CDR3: CSARGDRGRDTQYF. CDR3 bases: TGCAGTGCTAGAGGGGACAGGGGACGAGATACGCAGTATTTT.

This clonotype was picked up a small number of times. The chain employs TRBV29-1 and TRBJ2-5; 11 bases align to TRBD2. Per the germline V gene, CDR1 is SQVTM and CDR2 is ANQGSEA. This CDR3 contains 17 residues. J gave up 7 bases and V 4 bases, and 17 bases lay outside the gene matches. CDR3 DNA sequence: TGCAGCGTTGGACCGACTAGCGGGGCTGGTTATGGGGGGACCCAGTACTTC. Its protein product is CSVGPTSGAGYGGTQYF.

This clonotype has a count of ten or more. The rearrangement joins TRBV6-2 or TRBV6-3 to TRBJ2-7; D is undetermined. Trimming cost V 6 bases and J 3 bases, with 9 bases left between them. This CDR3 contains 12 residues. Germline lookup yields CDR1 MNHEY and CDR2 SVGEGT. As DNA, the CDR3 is TGTGCCAGCAGCCCCCAGGACTACGAGCAGTACTTC. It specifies CASSPQDYEQYF.

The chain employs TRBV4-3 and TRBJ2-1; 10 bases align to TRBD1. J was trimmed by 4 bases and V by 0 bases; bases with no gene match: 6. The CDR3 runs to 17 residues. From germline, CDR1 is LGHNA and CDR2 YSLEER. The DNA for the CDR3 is TGCGCCAGCAGCCAAGATAGCGGGACAGGGGCTTACAATGAGCAGTTCTTC. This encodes CASSQDSGTGAYNEQFF.

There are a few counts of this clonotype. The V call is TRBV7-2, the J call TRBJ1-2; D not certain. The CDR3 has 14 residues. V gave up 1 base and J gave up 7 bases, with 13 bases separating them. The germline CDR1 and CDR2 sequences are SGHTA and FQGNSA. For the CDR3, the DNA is TGTGCCAGCAGCTTAGAGGTGTTTGTGGCTGGCTACACCTTC. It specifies CASSLEVFVAGYTF.

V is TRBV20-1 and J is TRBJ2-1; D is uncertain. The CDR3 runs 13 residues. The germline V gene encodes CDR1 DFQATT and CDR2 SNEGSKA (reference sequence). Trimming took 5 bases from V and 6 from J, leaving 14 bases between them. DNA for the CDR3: TGCAGTGCTTTATCTTCGGTTGGCAATGAGCAGTTCTTC. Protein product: CSALSSVGNEQFF.

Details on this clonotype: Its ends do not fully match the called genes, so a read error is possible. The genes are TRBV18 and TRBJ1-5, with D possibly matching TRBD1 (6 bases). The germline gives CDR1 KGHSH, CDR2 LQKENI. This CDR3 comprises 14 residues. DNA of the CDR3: TGTGCCGGCTCACCACTCGGACAGAATCAGCCCCAGCATTTT. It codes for CAGSPLGQNQPQHF. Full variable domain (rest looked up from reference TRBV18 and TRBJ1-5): NAGVMQNPRHLVRRRGQEARLRCSPMKGHSHVYWYRQLPEEGLKFMVYLQKENIIDESGMPKERFSAEFPKEGPSILRIQQVVRGDSAAYFCAGSPLGQNQPQHFGDGTRLSIL.

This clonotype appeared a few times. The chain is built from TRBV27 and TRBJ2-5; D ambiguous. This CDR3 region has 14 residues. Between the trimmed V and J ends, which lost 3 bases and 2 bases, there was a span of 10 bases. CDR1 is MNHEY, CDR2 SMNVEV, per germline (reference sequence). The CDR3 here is CASSFWAGQETQYF. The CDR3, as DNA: TGTGCCAGCAGTTTTTGGGCAGGACAAGAGACCCAGTACTTC.

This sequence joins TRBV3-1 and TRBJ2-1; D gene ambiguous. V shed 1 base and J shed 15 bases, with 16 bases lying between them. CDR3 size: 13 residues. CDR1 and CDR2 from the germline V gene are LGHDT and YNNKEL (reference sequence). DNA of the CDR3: TGTGCCAGCAGCCAAGTCCGGGCTCCCCGGCTGTTCTTC. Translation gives CASSQVRAPRLFF.

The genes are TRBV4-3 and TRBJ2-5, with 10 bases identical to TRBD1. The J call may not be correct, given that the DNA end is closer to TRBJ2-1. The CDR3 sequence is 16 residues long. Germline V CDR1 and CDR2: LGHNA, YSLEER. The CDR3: CASSQTGGQGWIEQFF. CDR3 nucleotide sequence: TGCGCCAGCAGCCAGACAGGGGGCCAGGGGTGGATTGAGCAGTTCTTC.

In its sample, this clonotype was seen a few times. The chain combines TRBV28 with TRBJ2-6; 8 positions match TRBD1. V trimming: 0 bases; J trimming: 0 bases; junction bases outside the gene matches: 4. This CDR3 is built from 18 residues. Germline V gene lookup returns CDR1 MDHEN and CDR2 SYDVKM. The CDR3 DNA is TGTGCCAGCAGTTTATGGTCGACAGGGGTCTCTGGGGCCAACGTCCTGACTTTC. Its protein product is CASSLWSTGVSGANVLTF.

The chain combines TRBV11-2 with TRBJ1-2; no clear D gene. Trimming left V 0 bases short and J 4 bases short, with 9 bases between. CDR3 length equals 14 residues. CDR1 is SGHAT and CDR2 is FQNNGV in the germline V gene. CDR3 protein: CASSLDAYFYGYTF. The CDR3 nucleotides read TGTGCCAGCAGCTTAGACGCTTACTTCTATGGCTACACCTTC.

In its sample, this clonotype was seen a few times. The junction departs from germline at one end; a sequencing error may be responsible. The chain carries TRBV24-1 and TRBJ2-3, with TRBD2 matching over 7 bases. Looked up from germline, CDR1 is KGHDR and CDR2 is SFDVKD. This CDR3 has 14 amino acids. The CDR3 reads CATSGGGSTYTQYF. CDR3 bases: TGTGCCACCAGTGGCGGGGGAAGCACATATACGCAGTATTTT.

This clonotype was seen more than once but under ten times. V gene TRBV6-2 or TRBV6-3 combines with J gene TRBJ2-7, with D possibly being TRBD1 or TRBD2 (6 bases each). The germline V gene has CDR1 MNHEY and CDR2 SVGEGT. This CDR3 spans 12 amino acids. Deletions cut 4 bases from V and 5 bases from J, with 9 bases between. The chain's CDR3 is CASSSGDNEQYF. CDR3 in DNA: TGTGCCAGCAGTTCGGGGGACAACGAGCAGTACTTC.

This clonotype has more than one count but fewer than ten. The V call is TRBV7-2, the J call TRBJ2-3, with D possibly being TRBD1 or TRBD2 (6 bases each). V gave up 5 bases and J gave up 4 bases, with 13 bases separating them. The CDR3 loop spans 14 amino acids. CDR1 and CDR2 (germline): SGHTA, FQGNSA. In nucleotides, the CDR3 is TGTGCCAGCAGCGTTCCCGGGGGCGCAGATACGCAGTATTTT. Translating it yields CASSVPGGADTQYF.

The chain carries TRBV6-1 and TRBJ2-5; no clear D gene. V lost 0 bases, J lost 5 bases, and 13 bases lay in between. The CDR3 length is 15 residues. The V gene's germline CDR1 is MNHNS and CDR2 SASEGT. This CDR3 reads CASSEARGPRETQYF. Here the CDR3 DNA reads TGTGCCAGCAGTGAAGCGCGAGGTCCTCGGGAGACCCAGTACTTC.

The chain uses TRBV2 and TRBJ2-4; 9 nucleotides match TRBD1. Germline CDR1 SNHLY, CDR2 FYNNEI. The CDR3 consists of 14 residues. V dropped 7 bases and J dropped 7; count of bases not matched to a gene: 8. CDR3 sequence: CASTPGTGRNIQYF. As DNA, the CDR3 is TGTGCCAGCACCCCCGGGACAGGGAGGAACATTCAGTACTTC.

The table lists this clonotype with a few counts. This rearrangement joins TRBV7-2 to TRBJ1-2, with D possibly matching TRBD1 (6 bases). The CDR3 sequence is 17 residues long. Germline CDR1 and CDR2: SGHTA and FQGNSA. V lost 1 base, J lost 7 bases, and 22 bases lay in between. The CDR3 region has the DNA TGTGCCAGCAGCTTAGAAAGAGGACAGCCGGGAATTGGTGGCTACACCTTC. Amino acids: CASSLERGQPGIGGYTF.

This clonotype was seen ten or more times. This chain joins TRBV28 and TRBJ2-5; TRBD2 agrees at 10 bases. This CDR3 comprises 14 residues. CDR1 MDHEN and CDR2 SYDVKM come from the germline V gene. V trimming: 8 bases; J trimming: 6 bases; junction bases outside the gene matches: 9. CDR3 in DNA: TGTGCCAGCGGCCAGCGGGGGGGCCTAAAGACCCAGTACTTC. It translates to CASGQRGGLKTQYF.

The CDR3 reads CASREQVSGNTIYF. CDR3 DNA sequence: TGCGCCAGCAGGGAACAGGTCTCTGGAAACACCATATATTTT. This chain uses TRBV5-1 with TRBJ1-3, with D perhaps TRBD1 (5 bases). From germline, CDR1 is SGHRS and CDR2 YFSETQ. Trimming stripped 5 bases from V and 0 bases from J, with 9 bases between. This CDR3 is 14 amino acids long.

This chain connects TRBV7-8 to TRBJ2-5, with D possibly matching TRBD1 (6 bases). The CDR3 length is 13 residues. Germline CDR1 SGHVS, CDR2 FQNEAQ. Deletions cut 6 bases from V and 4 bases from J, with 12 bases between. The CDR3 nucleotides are TGTGCCAGCAGACCACAGGGCGGAGAGACCCAGTACTTC. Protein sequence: CASRPQGGETQYF.

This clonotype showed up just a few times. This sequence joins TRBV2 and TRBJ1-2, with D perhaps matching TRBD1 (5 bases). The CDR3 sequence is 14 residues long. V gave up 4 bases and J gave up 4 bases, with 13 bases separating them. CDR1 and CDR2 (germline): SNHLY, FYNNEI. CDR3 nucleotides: TGTGCCAGCAGTGGGAGTGGGGCGGCCTATGGCTACACCTTC. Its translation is CASSGSGAAYGYTF.

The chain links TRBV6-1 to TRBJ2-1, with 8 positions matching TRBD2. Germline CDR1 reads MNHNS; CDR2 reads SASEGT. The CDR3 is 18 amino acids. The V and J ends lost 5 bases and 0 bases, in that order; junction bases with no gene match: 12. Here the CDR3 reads CASSPQGGSGASYNEQFF. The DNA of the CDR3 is TGTGCCAGCAGTCCCCAGGGAGGTAGCGGGGCCTCCTACAATGAGCAGTTCTTC.

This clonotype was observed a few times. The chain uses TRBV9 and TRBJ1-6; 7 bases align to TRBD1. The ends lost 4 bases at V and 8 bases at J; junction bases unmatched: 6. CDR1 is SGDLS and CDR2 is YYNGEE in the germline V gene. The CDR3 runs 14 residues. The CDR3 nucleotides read TGTGCCAGCAGCCCCCGGGGACAGTATTCACCCCTCCACTTT. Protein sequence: CASSPRGQYSPLHF.

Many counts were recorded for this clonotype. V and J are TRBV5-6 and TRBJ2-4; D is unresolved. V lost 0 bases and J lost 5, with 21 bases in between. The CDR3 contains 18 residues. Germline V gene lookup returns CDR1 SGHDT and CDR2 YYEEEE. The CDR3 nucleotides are TGTGCCAGCAGCTTGGGAGGTTTCCCAATCGGCCTACAAAACATTCAGTACTTC. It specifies CASSLGGFPIGLQNIQYF. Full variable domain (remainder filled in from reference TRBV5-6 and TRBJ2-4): DAGVTQSPTHLIKTRGQQVTLRCSPKSGHDTVSWYQQALGQGPQFIFQYYEEEERQRGNFPDRFSGHQFPNYSSELNVNALLLGDSALYLCASSLGGFPIGLQNIQYFGAGTRLSVL.

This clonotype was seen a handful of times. CDR3 amino acids: CASSLMGHTGELFF. The CDR3 DNA follows: TGTGCCAGCAGCTTAATGGGACACACCGGGGAGCTGTTTTTT. The chain joins TRBV7-2 to TRBJ2-2; D may be TRBD1 or TRBD2 (5 bases each). The germline V gene has CDR1 SGHTA and CDR2 FQGNSA. The CDR3 spans 14 residues. With 2 bases removed from V and 3 bases from J, the gap between germline ends came to 7 bases.

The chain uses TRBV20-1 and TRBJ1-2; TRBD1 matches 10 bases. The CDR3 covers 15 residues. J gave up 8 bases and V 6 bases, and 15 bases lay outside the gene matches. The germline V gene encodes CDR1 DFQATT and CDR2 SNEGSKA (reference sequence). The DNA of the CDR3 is TGCAGTGCAGAAGACAGGGGGCGAGAACCAGGCGGCTACACCTTC. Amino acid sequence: CSAEDRGREPGGYTF.

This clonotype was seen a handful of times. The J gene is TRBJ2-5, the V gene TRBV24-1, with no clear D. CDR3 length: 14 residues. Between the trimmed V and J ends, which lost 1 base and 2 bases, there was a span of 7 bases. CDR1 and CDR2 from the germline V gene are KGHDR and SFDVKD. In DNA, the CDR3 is TGTGCCACCAGTGATTTCACAGCACAAGAGACCCAGTACTTC. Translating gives CATSDFTAQETQYF.

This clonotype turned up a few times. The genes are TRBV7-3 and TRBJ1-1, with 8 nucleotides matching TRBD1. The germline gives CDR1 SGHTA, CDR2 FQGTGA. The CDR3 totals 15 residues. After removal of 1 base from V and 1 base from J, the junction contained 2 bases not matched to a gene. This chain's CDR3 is CASSLSQGANTEAFF. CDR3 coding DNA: TGTGCCAGCAGCTTAAGTCAGGGGGCGAACACTGAAGCTTTCTTT.